This is a list of T cell receptor beta chains from one sample in a study of shared clonotypes between healthy human individuals. The protocol was immunoSEQ multiplex PCR, while the TCRdb copy is restricted to in-frame clones and leaves out a portion. The table shows over 750,000 clones, with 96% occurring only once. Sequenced input: naive CD8+ T cells sorted from blood. These receptors were taken from a man aged 25 to 45 in good health. Each CDR3 is given with its conserved first and last residue. The D gene is left open where the match is weak. Not all rows give a size; the values are once, few, many and, for expanded clones, a class.

abundance: NA; j_gene: TRBJ2-7; v_gene: TRBV15; d_gene: NA; CDR3nt: TGTGCCACCAGCAGAACTGGGGCTAGTACCTACGAGCAGTACTTC; CDR3aa: CATSRTGASTYEQYF
abundance: NA; j_gene: TRBJ2-7; v_gene: TRBV4-2; d_gene: TRBD2; CDR3nt: TGTGCCAGCAGCCCATCGTGGGGACTAGCCCAATACGAGCAGTACTTC; CDR3aa: CASSPSWGLAQYEQYF
abundance: NA; j_gene: TRBJ1-2; v_gene: TRBV4-3; d_gene: NA; CDR3nt: TGCGCCAGCAGCCAAGATGTCCTGAGTCCCAACTATGGCTACACCTTC; CDR3aa: CASSQDVLSPNYGYTF
abundance: once; j_gene: TRBJ1-5; v_gene: TRBV19; d_gene: NA; CDR3nt: TGTGCCAGTAGCAATTCAGGGTTTCAGCCCCAGCATTTT; CDR3aa: CASSNSGFQPQHF
abundance: NA; j_gene: TRBJ2-1; v_gene: TRBV9; d_gene: TRBD2; CDR3nt: TGTGCCAGCAGCGAGCGGGACTATGAGCAGTTCTTC; CDR3aa: CASSERDYEQFF
abundance: NA; j_gene: TRBJ2-7; v_gene: TRBV15; d_gene: TRBD2; CDR3nt: TGTGCCACCAGCCCCGAAGCGGGAGCCGCGTACTACGAGCAGTACTTC; CDR3aa: CATSPEAGAAYYEQYF
abundance: NA; j_gene: TRBJ2-1; v_gene: TRBV28; d_gene: NA; CDR3nt: TGTGCCAGCAGTTTATTTTGGTCTAGTCACAATGAGCAGTTCTTC; CDR3aa: CASSLFWSSHNEQFF
abundance: NA; j_gene: TRBJ2-7; v_gene: TRBV27; d_gene: TRBD1; CDR3nt: TGTGCCAGCAGTTGGACAGGGTCCATCCTCGAGCAGTACTTC; CDR3aa: CASSWTGSILEQYF
abundance: once; j_gene: TRBJ2-1; v_gene: TRBV28; d_gene: TRBD2; CDR3nt: TGTGCCAGCAGCCAGAGACTAGCGGAGCTTCGAAGGTACAATGAGCAGTTCTTC; CDR3aa: CASSQRLAELRRYNEQFF
abundance: NA; j_gene: TRBJ2-5; v_gene: TRBV5-1; d_gene: NA; CDR3nt: TGCGCCAGCGGCCCTATCGCTAGCAGCGGCAAGCAAGAGACCCAGTACTTC; CDR3aa: CASGPIASSGKQETQYF
abundance: NA; j_gene: TRBJ2-7; v_gene: TRBV7-8; d_gene: NA; CDR3nt: TGTGCCAGCAGCTTAGGCGGCGAACAGGGAAGGAGCGAGCAGTACTTC; CDR3aa: CASSLGGEQGRSEQYF
abundance: NA; j_gene: TRBJ2-1; v_gene: TRBV6-1; d_gene: TRBD2; CDR3nt: TGTGCCAGCATCGGGACGGGGGGGAGTGAGCAGTTCTTC; CDR3aa: CASIGTGGSEQFF
abundance: NA; j_gene: TRBJ2-7; v_gene: TRBV13; d_gene: NA; CDR3nt: TGTGCCAGCAGCTTAGGTGTCTACGAGCAGTACTTC; CDR3aa: CASSLGVYEQYF
abundance: NA; j_gene: TRBJ2-7; v_gene: TRBV6-5; d_gene: TRBD1; CDR3nt: TGTGCCAGCAGTTACGGGACAGGGTTCTACGAGCAGTACTTC; CDR3aa: CASSYGTGFYEQYF
abundance: NA; j_gene: TRBJ1-3; v_gene: TRBV7-9; d_gene: NA; CDR3nt: TGTGCCAGCAGCCTCACTGAGCCCTCTGGAAACACCATATATTTT; CDR3aa: CASSLTEPSGNTIYF
abundance: NA; j_gene: TRBJ2-7; v_gene: TRBV7-9; d_gene: NA; CDR3nt: TGTGCCAGCAGCCCCCTGCGGGGAGGTGGTCTCTACGAGCAGTACTTC; CDR3aa: CASSPLRGGGLYEQYF
abundance: NA; j_gene: TRBJ1-4; v_gene: TRBV28; d_gene: TRBD1; CDR3nt: TGTGCCAGCAGCTGGACAGGGGGTTACGAAAAACTGTTTTTT; CDR3aa: CASSWTGGYEKLFF
abundance: few; j_gene: TRBJ2-2; v_gene: TRBV11-3; d_gene: TRBD1; CDR3nt: TGTGCCAGCAGCCAGGGGACAGGTGGATCCCCGAACACCGGGGAGCTGTTTTTT; CDR3aa: CASSQGTGGSPNTGELFF
abundance: NA; j_gene: TRBJ2-3; v_gene: TRBV6-5; d_gene: NA; CDR3nt: TGTGCCAGCAGGGAGGAGGGCCTAAGTCCAGATACGCAGTATTTT; CDR3aa: CASREEGLSPDTQYF
abundance: NA; j_gene: TRBJ2-7; v_gene: TRBV6-4; d_gene: NA; CDR3nt: TGTGCCAGCAGTGACTCTTGGGGATCCTCCTACGAGCAGTACTTC; CDR3aa: CASSDSWGSSYEQYF